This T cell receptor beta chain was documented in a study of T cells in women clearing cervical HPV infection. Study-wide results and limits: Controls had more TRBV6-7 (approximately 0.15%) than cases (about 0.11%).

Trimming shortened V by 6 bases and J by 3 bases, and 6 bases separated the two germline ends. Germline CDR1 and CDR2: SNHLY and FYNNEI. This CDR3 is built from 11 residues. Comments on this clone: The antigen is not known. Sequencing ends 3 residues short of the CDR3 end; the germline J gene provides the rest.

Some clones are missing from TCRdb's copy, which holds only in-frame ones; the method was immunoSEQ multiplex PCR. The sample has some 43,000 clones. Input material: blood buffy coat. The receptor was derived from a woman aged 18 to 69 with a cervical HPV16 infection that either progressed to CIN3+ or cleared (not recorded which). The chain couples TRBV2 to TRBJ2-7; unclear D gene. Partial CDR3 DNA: TGTGCCAGCAGACCAGACTACGAG. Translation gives CASRPDYE. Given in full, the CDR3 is CASRPDYEQYF.